The source of this T cell receptor (beta chain) is a study of blood T cell repertoires in COVID-19 (dated by TCRdb to the early 2020s). In the study overall: Collaborator samples came from the United States, Italy and Spain and covered acute and convalescent phases of COVID-19. The samples were drawn from two sources: the first 160 participants of the ongoing ImmuneRACE study, and 1,000 to 1,500 subjects contributed by 6 global collaborators. The repertoires were made available in a free public database intended to serve as a resource for research on the immune response to SARS-CoV-2. HLA class I and class II types, where available, came from metadata supplied by the sample provider rather than from assay-based typing. The dataset comprised deeply sampled blood TCRbeta repertoires from subjects exposed to, actively infected with, or recovered from COVID-19. Nearly every sample came with metadata listing a de-identified subject ID, COVID-19 status, age in years and sex. The prospective study material was composed of cDNA or gDNA derived from T cells, B-cell-depleted T cells, or PBMCs. Study-wide conclusions, independent of this receptor: How much clinical and demographic metadata was included differed by source and by participant, and the metadata was provided uncurated.

Between the V and J ends, shortened by 4 bases and 3 bases respectively, the junction contains 16 bases. The CDR3, from cysteine to phenylalanine, totals 15 residues. Only the CDR3 part of the read is kept: 45 bases, read in frame from the first base. CDR1 and CDR2, looked up from the germline V gene (reference sequence), are SEHNR and FQNEAQ. The immunoSEQ Assay, a bias-controlled multiplex PCR, was used to amplify TCRbeta CDR3 regions from genomic DNA. Per the original workflow: The number of nucleated cells in each sample was estimated from the amplification of reference gene primers within the assay. Sequence reads were collapsed and filtered to measure the absolute abundance of every unique TCRbeta CDR3 rearrangement. For each sample, productive Simpson clonality was calculated as the square root of Simpson's diversity index over productive rearrangements. TCRdb re-hosts the immuneACCESS table, in-frame sequences only. Its copies lack some clones; in the studies checked, an unresolved V gene accounts for under half of them, and the cause for the rest is not known. V and J calls plus clone size are reproduced from that table; the DNA served to infer D and trimming. Within this sample are 8,500 to 13,000 clones, with less than 85% of them counted one time only. The ten largest clones capture more than 9.5% of the sample.

For this clone: The antigen it recognizes is unknown. Base qualities are missing; no much larger clone stands one base away.

The collaborating institutions used their own protocols to collect whole blood in K2EDTA tubes. For TCRbeta analysis, collaborators shipped samples as frozen whole blood, isolated PBMCs, or DNA extracted from either of those sample types. The sample taken for sequencing was peripheral blood. This TCR came from a human donor in a cohort sampled during active COVID-19. The rearranged segments are TRBV7-9 and TRBJ2-7; tentative D gene TRBD1, with 6 bases matching. The CDR3 has the sequence CASSSLRDTFYEQYF. The base sequence is TGTGCCAGCAGCTCCCTCCGGGACACCTTCTACGAGCAGTACTTC.